The 18 T cell receptor beta chains reported below all come from one sample, sequenced in a study of identical twins. TCRdb reanalysed the 5' RACE reads using MiXCR and keeps one entry per CDR3 protein. This sample carries hundreds of thousands of distinct CDR3 sequences, approximately 8% of them seen once, and the ten largest clones take under 6.5%. This same sample was also taken into another study, of yellow fever vaccine responses in identical twins.

Sequenced: CD8+ T cells sorted from blood. The receptors derive from a woman younger than 30 in good health.

The table lists this clonotype with many counts. The chain recombines TRBV9 with TRBJ1-2; maybe TRBD1 (5 bases). V was pared by 7 bases and J by 4 bases, with 11 bases between. There are 12 residues in the CDR3. CDR1 SGDLS and CDR2 YYNGEE come from the germline V gene. CDR3 in DNA: TGTGCCAGCCGAACAGGAAGCTATGGCTACACCTTC. This codes for CASRTGSYGYTF.

This clonotype was seen ten or more times. The J gene is TRBJ2-1, the V gene TRBV28, with 7 bases identical to TRBD1. J lost 3 bases, V lost 6 bases, and 20 bases had no gene match. CDR3 size: 19 residues. Germline values: CDR1 MDHEN, CDR2 SYDVKM. CDR3 sequence reads: CASSGRLKKTGSLYNEQFF. CDR3 nucleotide sequence: TGTGCCAGCAGCGGAAGACTAAAAAAGACAGGGTCCCTCTACAATGAGCAGTTCTTC.

This clonotype was seen a handful of times. The chain combines TRBV11-2 with TRBJ2-7; maybe TRBD1 (6 bases). Germline CDR1 SGHAT, CDR2 FQNNGV. The length of the CDR3 is 14 residues. V was clipped by 2 bases and J by 1 base, with 9 bases between them. For the CDR3, the DNA is TGTGCCAGCAGCTTAAGTAGGGGGTCCTACGAGCAGTACGTC. Translation gives CASSLSRGSYEQYV.

This clonotype has a handful of counts. The chain recombines TRBV7-2 with TRBJ1-1; D may be TRBD1 (6 bases). Trimming removed 3 bases from V and 1 base from J, with 18 bases in between. Germline-derived CDR1 and CDR2 are SGHTA and FQGNSA. The CDR3 spans 17 residues. The CDR3 DNA reads TGTGCCAGCAGCTTCCTGCTGACCAGGACAGAGAACACTGAAGCTTTCTTT. This translates into CASSFLLTRTENTEAFF.

This clonotype was counted between two and nine times. The chain couples TRBV15 to TRBJ2-5; the match to TRBD1 covers 7 bases. V lost 3 bases to trimming and J lost 0 bases; unmatched junction nucleotides: 10. Germline V lookup: CDR1 LNHNV, CDR2 YYDKDF (reference sequence). The CDR3 has 17 amino acids. The CDR3 bases are TGTGCCACCAGCAGTACCTGGGACAGACCGAACCAAGAGACCCAGTACTTC. Residues: CATSSTWDRPNQETQYF.

The chain recombines TRBV5-5 with TRBJ2-1, with TRBD1 matching over 10 bases. The germline CDR1 and CDR2 sequences are SGHKS and YYEKEE (reference sequence). J was trimmed by 2 bases and V by 5 bases; bases with no gene match: 7. This CDR3 is 16 amino acids long. This CDR3 is CASSSGTGVPYNEQFF. The CDR3 DNA reads TGTGCCAGCAGTTCCGGGACAGGGGTTCCCTACAATGAGCAGTTCTTC.

V is TRBV6-2 or TRBV6-3 and J is TRBJ2-7; D perhaps matches TRBD1 (6 bases). Germline loops: CDR1 MNHEY, CDR2 SVGEGT. This CDR3 has 15 amino acids. V lost 6 bases and J 6 bases, leaving 21 bases between the germline ends. The CDR3 here is CASSPGQNPLFEQYV. The CDR3 DNA reads as TGTGCCAGCAGCCCCGGACAGAACCCCCTATTCGAGCAGTACGTC.

This clonotype has only a few counts. The chain is built from TRBV28 and TRBJ2-5; the D gene could be TRBD1 or TRBD2 (6 bases each). CDR1 is MDHEN and CDR2 is SYDVKM in the germline V gene. The CDR3 has 13 residues. Trimming pared 7 bases from V and 5 bases from J, leaving 14 bases between. CDR3 in amino acids: CASTQGGLETQYF. The CDR3 DNA is TGTGCCAGCACCCAAGGGGGGCTTGAGACCCAGTACTTC.

This clonotype showed up many times. The V gene is TRBV7-9, the J gene TRBJ1-1; D is perhaps TRBD1 (6 bases). There are 15 residues in the CDR3. Per germline, CDR1 SEHNR and CDR2 FQNEAQ (reference sequence). The V end lost 1 base, the J end lost 1 base, and 10 bases lay between the germline ends. The CDR3 region is CASSLVQGQNTEAFF. The DNA for the CDR3 is TGTGCCAGCAGCTTAGTCCAGGGACAGAACACTGAAGCTTTCTTT.

This clonotype was recorded a few times. The rearrangement joins TRBV7-2 to TRBJ2-3; 13 bases line up with TRBD2. With V trimmed by 5 bases and J by 1 base, 6 bases remained unmatched. The CDR3 sequence is 17 residues long. The germline gives CDR1 SGHTA, CDR2 FQGNSA. This CDR3 reads CASSVGTSGERTDTQYF. DNA for the CDR3: TGTGCCAGCAGCGTCGGGACTAGCGGGGAGCGCACAGATACGCAGTATTTT.

This chain links TRBV15 with TRBJ2-7, with no clear D. Between the trimmed V and J ends, which lost 1 base and 2 bases, there was a span of 9 bases. Germline V gene lookup returns CDR1 LNHNV and CDR2 YYDKDF (reference sequence). The CDR3 covers 14 residues. CDR3 in DNA: TGTGCCACCAGCAGAGCCGACCGCCCCTACGAGCAGTACGTC. Translated: CATSRADRPYEQYV.

This clonotype was seen at least ten times. V is TRBV2 and J is TRBJ2-4; the D is unclear. This CDR3 contains 16 residues. The V and J ends lost 2 bases and 1 base respectively, with 12 bases between them. Looked up from germline, CDR1 is SNHLY and CDR2 is FYNNEI. The CDR3 DNA reads TGTGCCAGCAGTGAAAGGGCAGTTGGGGCCAAAAACATTCAGTACTTC. Residues: CASSERAVGAKNIQYF. The complete variable domain, with remaining parts taken from reference TRBV2 and TRBJ2-4, reads EPEVTQTPSHQVTQMGQEVILRCVPISNHLYFYWYRQILGQKVEFLVSFYNNEISEKSEIFDDQFSVERPDGSNFTLKIRSTKLEDSAMYFCASSERAVGAKNIQYFGAGTRLSVL.

A few counts support this clonotype. The J gene is TRBJ2-5, the V gene TRBV2, with D tentatively TRBD1 (5 bases). CDR3 size: 14 residues. V was trimmed by 3 bases and J by 5 bases, leaving 13 bases between them. Germline lookup yields CDR1 SNHLY and CDR2 FYNNEI. CDR3 nucleotides: TGTGCCAGCAGTGACAGCAACCGACAGGAGACCCAGTACTTC. It is translated as CASSDSNRQETQYF.

This sequence joins TRBV7-6 and TRBJ2-7; TRBD1 agrees at 10 bases. This CDR3 is built from 15 residues. Germline loops: CDR1 SGHVS, CDR2 FNYEAQ. Trimming removed 3 bases from V and 6 bases from J; junction bases left unmatched: 8. The CDR3 is CASSFPGTGEPEQYF. CDR3 nucleotide sequence: TGTGCCAGCAGCTTCCCCGGGACAGGGGAACCCGAGCAGTACTTC.

The V call is TRBV12-3 or TRBV12-4, the J call TRBJ2-6; 8 bases are a match to TRBD2. The CDR3 is 17 residues long. J was trimmed by 0 bases and V by 8 bases; bases with no gene match: 9. The CDR3 sequence: CASHPSGGISGANVLTF. The CDR3 DNA reads TGTGCCAGCCACCCATCGGGGGGGATCTCTGGGGCCAACGTCCTGACTTTC.

J is TRBJ2-3 and V is TRBV6-5; 13 bases match TRBD2. Germline CDR1 is MNHEY and CDR2 is SVGAGI. There are 16 residues in the CDR3. Trimming took 6 bases from V and 5 from J; bases not matched to a gene: 8. This chain's CDR3 is CASSYGLAGDVDTQYF. The CDR3 DNA follows: TGTGCCAGCAGCTATGGACTAGCGGGAGACGTAGATACGCAGTATTTT.

The genes are TRBV3-1 and TRBJ2-5; no firm D call. Trimming shortened V by 4 bases and J by 7 bases, and 10 bases separated the two germline ends. The CDR3 runs 12 residues. Germline CDR1 is LGHDT and CDR2 is YNNKEL (reference sequence). The CDR3 loop is CASSPESRTQYF. The CDR3 bases are TGTGCCAGCAGCCCGGAGTCGCGGACCCAGTACTTC.

V gene TRBV20-1 combines with J gene TRBJ1-2, with a possible D match to TRBD1 (5 bases). V was shortened by 5 bases and J by 8 bases, with 21 bases between the two germline ends. The CDR3 extends over 14 amino acids. Germline-derived CDR1 and CDR2 are DFQATT and SNEGSKA (reference sequence). The CDR3 protein is CSASRDPWGYGYTF. The CDR3 DNA follows: TGCAGTGCTTCCCGGGACCCTTGGGGTTACGGCTACACCTTC.